The T cell receptor (beta chain) under discussion was sequenced for a study of blood T cells in healthy people across ages. Study-level results: CMV infection status of these donors was not known. PBMCs left unsorted prevented a conclusive naive versus antigen-experienced comparison. Age brought a roughly linear fall in TCR beta diversity measured per million T cells.

A J-beta primer mix and a sample-barcoded 5' primer were used in a second PCR of roughly 7 to 12 cycles. From the 5' RACE reads, TCRdb called clonotypes with MiXCR, one entry per CDR3 protein. The sample lists around 780,000 distinct CDR3 sequences; roughly 24% were seen once. Concerning this clonotype: Its antigen is undetermined.

Separately, the same data were catalogued under a study of T cells of mothers and their children. That work states: Researchers report slightly higher, though non-significant, overlap in related mother-child pairs than in unrelated pairs.

The TCR sequence derives from a boy younger than 18 in good health. The sequenced sample consisted of blood.

CDR3 in DNA: TGCGCCAGCAGAGGTAGCCTGGGGATGTCATTTCAAGATACGCAGTATTTT. Its translation: CASRGSLGMSFQDTQYF. The chain employs TRBV5-1 and TRBJ2-3; unclear D gene. The CDR3 contains 17 residues. The V and J ends lost 5 bases and 5 bases respectively, with 24 bases between them. Germline CDR1 SGHRS, CDR2 YFSETQ. Supplemented by reference TRBV5-1 and TRBJ2-3, the full variable domain reads KAGVTQTPRYLIKTRGQQVTLSCSPISGHRSVSWYQQTPGQGLQFLFEYFSETQRNKGNFPGRFSGRQFSNSRSEMNVSTLELGDSALYLCASRGSLGMSFQDTQYFGPGTRLTVL.